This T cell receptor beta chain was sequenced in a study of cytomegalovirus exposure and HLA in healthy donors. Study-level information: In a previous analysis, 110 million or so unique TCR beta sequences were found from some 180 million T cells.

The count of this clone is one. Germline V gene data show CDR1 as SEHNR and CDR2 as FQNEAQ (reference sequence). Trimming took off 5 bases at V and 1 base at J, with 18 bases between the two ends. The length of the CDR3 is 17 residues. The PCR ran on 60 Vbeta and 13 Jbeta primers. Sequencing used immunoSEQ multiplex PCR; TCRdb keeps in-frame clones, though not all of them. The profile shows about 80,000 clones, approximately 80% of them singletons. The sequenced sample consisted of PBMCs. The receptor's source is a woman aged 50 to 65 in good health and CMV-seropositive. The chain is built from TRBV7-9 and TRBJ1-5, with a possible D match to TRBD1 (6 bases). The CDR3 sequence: CASSGGAGAGSNQPQHF. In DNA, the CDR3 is TGTGCCAGCAGCGGGGGGGCAGGGGCGGGGAGCAATCAGCCCCAGCATTTT.